This is a list of T cell receptor beta chains from one sample in a study of cytomegalovirus exposure and HLA in healthy donors. Sequenced by immunoSEQ multiplex PCR; TCRdb stores in-frame clones only, minus some. The specimen's table records 160,000 or so clones. The sequenced sample was PBMCs. Every receptor here comes from a man between 25 and 39 years old in good health and CMV-seronegative. Both conserved end residues are part of each CDR3. D genes are given only for firm matches.

d_call j_call v_call cdr3_aa cdr3_nt
TRBD1 TRBJ2-7 TRBV30 CAWTRGTATSYEQYF TGTGCCTGGACACGAGGGACAGCGACCTCCTACGAGCAGTACTTC
TRBD2 TRBJ2-7 TRBV4-1 CASSRGLAGDEQYF TGCGCCAGCAGCCGGGGACTAGCGGGAGACGAGCAGTACTTC
NA TRBJ1-2 TRBV7-9 CASSLGTAQTGYTF TGTGCCAGCAGCTTAGGGACAGCCCAAACGGGCTACACCTTC
NA TRBJ2-2 TRBV5-4 CASSPSRGGGLPGELFF TGTGCCAGCAGCCCCTCCCGCGGGGGCGGGCTTCCCGGGGAGCTGTTTTTT
NA TRBJ1-5 TRBV6-4 CASSDAYSNQPQHF TGTGCCAGCAGTGACGCGTATAGCAATCAGCCCCAGCATTTT
TRBD2 TRBJ2-5 TRBV5-1 CASSSGLAGDAETQYF TGCGCCAGCAGCTCCGGACTAGCGGGAGACGCGGAGACCCAGTACTTC
TRBD2 TRBJ2-3 TRBV7-3 CASSLREGDTQYF TGTGCCAGCAGCTTGCGGGAGGGAGATACGCAGTATTTT
TRBD1 TRBJ2-5 TRBV30 CAWSVLRTGGWEYQETQYF TGTGCCTGGAGTGTACTTCGAACAGGGGGCTGGGAGTACCAAGAGACCCAGTACTTC
TRBD2 TRBJ2-5 TRBV4-1 CASSRLAGVETQYF TGCGCCAGCAGCCGACTAGCGGGAGTTGAGACCCAGTACTTC
TRBD1 TRBJ1-4 TRBV19 CASSLDRGIGTNEKLFF TGTGCCAGTAGTTTGGACAGGGGAATAGGAACTAATGAAAAACTGTTTTTT
TRBD1 TRBJ1-1 TRBV15 CATSRGGSGTGGRDTEAFF TGTGCCACCAGCAGAGGGGGGTCCGGGACAGGGGGTCGGGACACTGAAGCTTTCTTT
NA TRBJ1-4 TRBV6-6 CASSYAERGTNEKLFF TGTGCCAGCAGTTACGCCGAACGAGGGACTAATGAAAAACTGTTTTTT
TRBD1 TRBJ2-1 TRBV18 CASSPPGQVSNEQFF TGTGCCAGCTCACCTCCGGGACAGGTCAGCAATGAGCAGTTCTTC
NA TRBJ1-4 TRBV28 CASSFSGRGAIEKLFF TGTGCCAGCAGTTTCTCCGGTCGGGGGGCAATTGAAAAACTGTTTTTT
NA TRBJ1-5 TRBV6-1 CASRKGPNNQPQHF TGTGCCAGCAGAAAGGGGCCGAACAATCAGCCCCAGCATTTT
TRBD2 TRBJ2-5 TRBV7-9 CASSPTSGSEETQYF TGTGCCAGCAGCCCCACTAGCGGGTCCGAAGAGACCCAGTACTTC
NA TRBJ2-7 TRBV4-3 CASSQDRNRVQYF TGCGCCAGCAGCCAAGATCGAAACAGGGTGCAGTACTTC
NA TRBJ2-3 TRBV6-5 CASSYGGAETDTQYF TGTGCCAGCAGCTATGGTGGGGCGGAGACAGATACGCAGTATTTT
TRBD1 TRBJ2-1 TRBV6-5 CASSSRRDSANEQFF TGTGCCAGCAGTTCGCGCCGGGACAGCGCCAATGAGCAGTTCTTC
TRBD1 TRBJ1-1 TRBV29-1 CSVDGQGGAEAFF TGCAGCGTGGACGGACAGGGAGGCGCTGAAGCTTTCTTT
NA TRBJ2-7 TRBV18 CASSSRGTATYEQYF TGTGCCAGCTCATCCCGGGGGACGGCAACCTACGAGCAGTACTTC
NA TRBJ2-5 TRBV6-6 CASTPRRANQETQYF TGTGCCAGCACCCCTAGGAGGGCTAACCAAGAGACCCAGTACTTC
NA TRBJ2-3 TRBV11-3 CASSIGQSTDTQYF TGTGCCAGCAGTATAGGACAATCTACAGATACGCAGTATTTT
NA TRBJ1-3 TRBV11-2 CASEKQGISGNTIYF TGTGCCAGCGAGAAACAGGGCATCTCTGGAAACACCATATATTTT
NA TRBJ2-7 TRBV11-2 CASSPVAGYFGEQYF TGTGCCAGCAGCCCGGTGGCAGGGTATTTCGGCGAGCAGTACTTC
NA TRBJ1-4 TRBV10-3 CAPLRGRVKLFF TGTGCCCCGCTGCGGGGGCGGGTAAAACTGTTTTTT
NA TRBJ2-7 TRBV11-3 CASGSSYEQYF TGTGCCAGCGGGAGCTCCTACGAGCAGTACTTC
TRBD2 TRBJ2-1 TRBV9 CASSVGVGLAGDGREQFF TGTGCCAGCAGCGTAGGTGTCGGACTAGCGGGAGACGGTCGCGAGCAGTTCTTC
TRBD2 TRBJ2-7 TRBV27 CASSFGAGGNEQYF TGTGCCAGCAGTTTTGGGGCGGGAGGGAACGAGCAGTACTTC
TRBD1 TRBJ2-7 TRBV6-1 CASNRQGSNEQYF TGTGCCAGCAATCGACAGGGAAGCAACGAGCAGTACTTC
NA TRBJ2-2 TRBV30 CAWSDGVGTGELFF TGTGCCTGGAGTGACGGGGTGGGCACCGGGGAGCTGTTTTTT
NA TRBJ2-4 TRBV19 CASSISGLNIQYF TGTGCCAGTAGTATCTCGGGGTTAAACATTCAGTACTTC
NA TRBJ1-1 TRBV28 CASTSTWGSEAFF TGTGCCAGCACCTCTACCTGGGGCTCTGAAGCTTTCTTT
TRBD2 TRBJ2-1 TRBV5-1 CASRRSGTSGITEQFF TGCGCCAGCCGGAGGTCCGGGACTAGCGGGATCACTGAGCAGTTCTTC
NA TRBJ2-7 TRBV10-2 CASMEGMYNEQYF TGCGCCAGCATGGAGGGGATGTACAACGAGCAGTACTTC
TRBD2 TRBJ2-6 TRBV30 CASPPGGGHSGANVLTF TGTGCCTCCCCCCCGGGAGGGGGACACTCTGGGGCCAACGTCCTGACCTTC
TRBD1 TRBJ1-3 TRBV7-2 CASSSGQGNTIYF TGTGCCAGCAGCTCAGGACAGGGTAACACCATATATTTT
TRBD2 TRBJ2-7 TRBV15 CATSRGLTSGSLSEQYF TGTGCCACCAGCAGGGGCCTGACTAGCGGGAGTTTGAGCGAGCAGTACTTC
TRBD1 TRBJ2-1 TRBV15 CATSPGGDRFINEQFF TGTGCCACCAGCCCCGGAGGGGACAGGTTTATCAATGAGCAGTTCTTC
NA TRBJ1-1 TRBV28 CASSSLPIIITEAFF TGTGCCAGCAGTTCCCTACCTATCATAATCACTGAAGCTTTCTTT
TRBD1 TRBJ1-2 TRBV6-5 CASSPWTGGYGYTF TGTGCCAGCAGTCCCTGGACAGGAGGGTATGGCTACACCTTC
TRBD2 TRBJ2-3 TRBV4-3 CASSPSGRAADTQYF TGCGCCAGCAGCCCTAGCGGGAGGGCCGCAGATACGCAGTATTTT
NA TRBJ2-5 TRBV29-1 CSVARSQETQYF TGCAGCGTTGCGAGGAGCCAAGAGACCCAGTACTTC
NA TRBJ1-2 TRBV11-2 CASSLDRRTYGYTF TGTGCCAGCAGCTTAGACCGGAGAACCTATGGCTACACCTTC
NA TRBJ1-1 TRBV7-9 CASSLQGTSTEAFF TGTGCCAGCAGTTTACAGGGCACGAGCACTGAAGCTTTCTTT
NA TRBJ2-1 TRBV18 CASSPRARDEQFF TGTGCCAGCTCACCAAGGGCCAGGGATGAGCAGTTCTTC
TRBD1 TRBJ2-7 TRBV6-6 CASSPWTGGNEQYF TGTGCCAGCAGTCCGTGGACAGGGGGCAACGAGCAGTACTTC
TRBD2 TRBJ2-5 TRBV4-2 CASSQNTAGEGTQYF TGTGCCAGCAGCCAAAACACAGCTGGGGAGGGGACCCAGTACTTC
NA TRBJ1-3 TRBV30 CAWSSTGGFGNTIYF TGTGCCTGGAGTTCTACAGGAGGGTTCGGAAACACCATATATTTT
NA TRBJ2-7 TRBV27 CASSGPFAGKYEQYF TGTGCCAGCAGCGGACCTTTTGCGGGGAAGTACGAGCAGTACTTC
TRBD1 TRBJ2-1 TRBV7-9 CASSLVGQGNNEQFF TGTGCCAGCAGCTTAGTGGGACAGGGAAACAATGAGCAGTTCTTC
NA TRBJ1-1 TRBV7-6 CASSLLENMNTEAFF TGTGCCAGCAGCTTATTGGAGAACATGAACACTGAAGCTTTCTTT
TRBD1 TRBJ1-5 TRBV4-2 CASSQATGGNQPQHF TGTGCCAGCAGCCAAGCGACAGGGGGCAATCAGCCCCAGCATTTT
TRBD2 TRBJ2-2 TRBV2 CASIREGNTGELFF TGTGCCAGCATCCGGGAGGGAAACACCGGGGAGCTGTTTTTT
TRBD1 TRBJ2-3 TRBV10-1 CASSRGTGKDTQYF TGCGCCAGCAGTCGCGGGACAGGGAAAGATACGCAGTATTTT
NA TRBJ1-1 TRBV6-6 CASSYPGRYTEAFF TGTGCCAGCAGTTACCCAGGGCGATACACTGAAGCTTTCTTT
NA TRBJ1-3 TRBV29-1 CSVEGAGSGNTIYF TGCAGCGTTGAAGGTGCAGGCTCTGGAAACACCATATATTTT
TRBD1 TRBJ1-3 TRBV19 CASAGQGRGNTIYF TGTGCCAGTGCCGGACAGGGACGTGGAAACACCATATATTTT
TRBD2 TRBJ2-1 TRBV6-1 CASSVRDISTSGTFVNEQFF TGTGCCAGCAGTGTCCGGGACATATCGACTAGCGGGACCTTTGTCAATGAGCAGTTCTTC